The 26 T cell receptor beta chains given below trace back to one sample, sequenced in a study of neurological immune-mediated disorders. Indicated time point: longitudinal time-point 1 (baseline). MiXCR, run by TCRdb on the 5' RACE reads, gives a single entry per CDR3 protein. Among some 54,000 distinct CDR3 sequences listed, roughly 10% were seen once. The specimen sequenced was PBMCs. The receptors come from a male donor with HTLV-1-associated myelopathy (HAM/TSP).

This clonotype was detected a few times. The rearrangement uses TRBV7-2 and TRBJ1-2, with a tentative D call TRBD1 (5 bases). Germline V CDR1 and CDR2: SGHTA, FQGNSA. The CDR3 is made up of 12 amino acids. With 4 bases removed from V and 5 bases from J, the gap between germline ends came to 8 bases. DNA for the CDR3: TGTGCCAGCAGCTCAAGGGGATATGGCTACACCTTC. Residues: CASSSRGYGYTF.

This clonotype was picked up many times. The chain recombines TRBV4-3 with TRBJ2-3, with 10 bases matching TRBD2. V dropped 3 bases and J dropped 3; count of bases not matched to a gene: 9. Germline assignment: CDR1 LGHNA and CDR2 YSLEER. CDR3 length equals 17 residues. The chain's CDR3 is CASSQERGGGVTDTQYF. Written as DNA, the CDR3 is TGCGCCAGCAGCCAGGAGCGGGGGGGCGGCGTTACAGATACGCAGTATTTT.

Many counts were recorded for this clonotype. CDR3 region: CASKTGGSTDTQYF. In DNA form, the CDR3 reads TGTGCCAGCAAAACAGGGGGAAGCACAGATACGCAGTATTTT. This chain joins TRBV5-6 and TRBJ2-3; 8 bases agree with TRBD1. With 6 bases clipped from V and 0 bases from J, the junction kept 3 bases outside the gene matches. Germline values: CDR1 SGHDT, CDR2 YYEEEE. This CDR3 spans 14 amino acids.

For this clonotype: A read error may explain this, as a much larger clone is one base away. CDR3 DNA: TGCGCCAGCAGGACAGGGCCACAGGGGATATATTGCTACACCTTC. Translated: CASRTGPQGIYCYTF. The V gene is TRBV5-1, the J gene TRBJ1-2; the match to TRBD1 covers 7 bases. The CDR3 runs 15 residues. Germline CDR1 is SGHRS and CDR2 is YFSETQ. After removal of 5 bases from V and 9 bases from J, the junction contained 16 bases not matched to a gene.

At least ten counts were recorded for this clonotype. The chain is built from TRBV10-2 and TRBJ2-2, with no clear D. The CDR3 has 14 amino acids. Looked up from germline, CDR1 is WSHSY and CDR2 is SAAADI. V was pared by 2 bases and J by 4 bases, with 8 bases between. CDR3 sequence: CASSEPGLTGELFF. As DNA, the CDR3 is TGCGCCAGCAGTGAGCCCGGGCTCACCGGGGAGCTGTTTTTT.

There are many counts of this clonotype. This sequence joins TRBV6-2 or TRBV6-3 and TRBJ2-1, with D uncertain. The germline gives CDR1 MNHEY, CDR2 SVGEGT. CDR3 length equals 14 residues. The germline V and J ends were trimmed by 5 bases and 6 bases, with 14 bases remaining between them. In DNA form, the CDR3 reads TGTGCCAGCAGTGCGGCGCCCCGCAGCAATGAGCAGTTCTTC. Its protein is CASSAAPRSNEQFF.

The sample holds a few counts of this clonotype. The chain combines TRBV30 with TRBJ1-2, with a possible D match to TRBD1 (6 bases). The CDR3 has 14 amino acids. Looked up from germline, CDR1 is GTSNPN and CDR2 is SVGIG (reference sequence). The V gene lost 5 bases and the J gene lost 8 bases, with 21 bases spanning the gap. CDR3 sequence: CAWAGTNSLVGYTF. The DNA of the CDR3 is TGTGCCTGGGCCGGGACAAACTCCCTTGTGGGCTACACCTTC.

This clonotype was seen at least ten times. The rearrangement joins TRBV20-1 to TRBJ2-5, with TRBD1 as a possible D gene (6 bases). Germline V lookup: CDR1 DFQATT, CDR2 SNEGSKA (reference sequence). Trimming removed 3 bases at V and 2 bases at J, with 10 bases between. The CDR3 is made up of 13 amino acids. The CDR3: CSASARGQETQYF. The CDR3 nucleotides read TGCAGTGCTAGTGCGAGGGGGCAAGAGACCCAGTACTTC.

This clonotype was recorded at least ten times. The CDR3 loop reads CSVHLAGETQYF. The CDR3 DNA reads as TGCAGCGTCCACCTTGCGGGAGAGACCCAGTACTTC. The chain has TRBV29-1 and TRBJ2-5, with D possibly being TRBD2 (5 bases). Per germline, CDR1 SQVTM and CDR2 ANQGSEA. The V gene lost 6 bases and the J gene lost 4 bases, with 12 bases spanning the gap. The CDR3 contains 12 residues.

The chain uses TRBV4-3 and TRBJ2-1; D is possibly TRBD2 (7 bases). CDR1 LGHNA and CDR2 YSLEER come from the germline V gene. The CDR3 has 16 amino acids. Trimming removed 6 bases at V and 10 bases at J, with 25 bases between. The CDR3 protein is CASRPIGGGRVGEQFF. DNA for the CDR3: TGCGCCAGCAGACCTATTGGGGGGGGGCGGGTGGGCGAGCAGTTCTTC.

This clonotype was counted ten times or more. The CDR3 protein is CASSSGFSRDEQFF. As DNA, the CDR3 is TGTGCCAGCAGCTCCGGGTTCAGTCGCGATGAGCAGTTCTTC. The V gene is TRBV14, the J gene TRBJ2-1; D remains ambiguous. The ends were cut back, 5 bases at V and 8 bases at J, with 16 bases in the middle. The CDR3 has 14 residues. The V gene's germline CDR1 is SGHDN and CDR2 FVKESK.

This clonotype was counted ten times or more. The chain links TRBV14 to TRBJ2-2; D unclear. Germline loops: CDR1 SGHDN, CDR2 FVKESK. The CDR3 is 13 amino acids. V was cut by 4 bases and J by 9 bases, with 12 bases left in between. The CDR3 spells CASSRTVGRELFF. The DNA of the CDR3 is TGTGCCAGCAGCCGGACCGTCGGCCGGGAGCTGTTTTTT. Combining the CDR3 with reference TRBV14 and TRBJ2-2 gives the whole variable domain EAGVTQFPSHSVIEKGQTVTLRCDPISGHDNLYWYRRVMGKEIKFLLHFVKESKQDESGMPNNRFLAERTGGTYSTLKVQPAELEDSGVYFCASSRTVGRELFFGEGSRLTVL.

This clonotype was recorded at least ten times. V gene TRBV5-1 combines with J gene TRBJ1-5; D is undetermined. Germline assignment: CDR1 SGHRS and CDR2 YFSETQ. V was pared by 0 bases and J by 0 bases, with 7 bases between. This CDR3 region has 15 residues. The CDR3 loop is CASSLGPISNQPQHF. CDR3 DNA sequence: TGCGCCAGCAGCTTGGGGCCGATTAGCAATCAGCCCCAGCATTTT.

This clonotype was counted many times. This may be a read error, as it is one base from a much larger clone. This chain uses TRBV27 with TRBJ2-2; D is possibly TRBD2 (6 bases). Germline CDR1 reads MNHEY; CDR2 reads SMNVEV (reference sequence). This CDR3 region has 17 residues. V was pared by 5 bases and J by 0 bases, with 16 bases between. This CDR3 is CASSTRFGTANTGELFF. Here the CDR3 DNA reads TGTGCCAGCAGTACCCGCTTCGGGACTGCGAACACCGGGGAGCTGTTTTTT.

Regarding this clonotype: One base away lies a much larger clone, so this may be a sequencing read error. The chain recombines TRBV9 with TRBJ2-3; 9 bases are shared with TRBD2. The germline CDR1 and CDR2 sequences are SGDLS and YYNGEE. The CDR3 has 16 amino acids. J gave up 2 bases and V 4 bases, and 8 bases lay outside the gene matches. CDR3 in DNA: TGTGCCAGCAGCCCTCTAGCGGGGTGGGTCACAGATACGCAGTATTTT. It codes for CASSPLAGWVTDTQYF.

The sample holds many counts of this clonotype. The chain has TRBV27 and TRBJ2-3, with 13 nucleotides matching TRBD2. After removal of 5 bases from V and 0 bases from J, the junction contained 8 bases not matched to a gene. CDR3 size: 18 residues. CDR1 MNHEY and CDR2 SMNVEV come from the germline V gene (reference sequence). The CDR3 is CASSLRGGLAGSTDTQYF. In nucleotides, the CDR3 is TGTGCCAGCAGTCTCCGGGGGGGACTAGCGGGAAGCACAGATACGCAGTATTTT.

This clonotype was recorded at least ten times. This chain joins TRBV29-1 and TRBJ2-3; 7 nucleotides line up with TRBD2. V lost 5 bases and J lost 0; bases outside the gene matches: 20. The CDR3 loop spans 19 amino acids. CDR1 and CDR2 (germline): SQVTM, ANQGSEA. The CDR3 here is CSVLIRGVSPRASTDTQYF. CDR3 coding DNA: TGCAGCGTTCTTATCCGGGGGGTGAGCCCGCGTGCTAGCACAGATACGCAGTATTTT.

This clonotype was counted at least ten times. This chain uses TRBV7-9 with TRBJ1-5, with a possible D match to TRBD1 (5 bases). Trimming took 4 bases from V and 5 from J, leaving 18 bases between them. The CDR3 is made up of 16 amino acids. Per the germline V gene, CDR1 is SEHNR and CDR2 is FQNEAQ (reference sequence). The CDR3 nucleotides read TGTGCCAGCAGCTGGGGGGGGGACGCGAGATATCAGCCCCAGCATTTT. This sequence encodes CASSWGGDARYQPQHF.

This clonotype was observed at least ten times. The chain uses TRBV9 and TRBJ2-2; D is undetermined. Per the germline V gene, CDR1 is SGDLS and CDR2 is YYNGEE. Trimming removed 0 bases from V and 3 bases from J, with 3 bases in between. The CDR3 totals 13 residues. The CDR3 DNA reads TGTGCCAGCAGCGTAGAATACACCGGGGAGCTGTTTTTT. Translated, it gives CASSVEYTGELFF.

V is TRBV7-9 and J is TRBJ2-3, with 10 positions matching TRBD2. This CDR3 has 14 amino acids. Unmatched junction bases numbered 7, after V lost 8 bases and J lost 5 bases. Germline V gene lookup returns CDR1 SEHNR and CDR2 FQNEAQ (reference sequence). The CDR3 DNA reads TGTGCCAGCGATCTACTAGCGGGGCTAGATACGCAGTATTTT. This gives the protein CASDLLAGLDTQYF.

The table lists this clonotype with many counts. The chain links TRBV4-3 to TRBJ2-1; weak D call: TRBD1 (6 bases). CDR3 length: 14 residues. V gave up 4 bases and J gave up 6 bases, with 13 bases separating them. Germline V lookup: CDR1 LGHNA, CDR2 YSLEER. CDR3 DNA: TGCGCCAGCAGCCCCACTGGACAGCGCAATGAGCAGTTCTTC. It codes for CASSPTGQRNEQFF.

This clonotype came up many times. The chain employs TRBV19 and TRBJ2-7; 7 bases align to TRBD1. This CDR3 is 13 amino acids long. V dropped 6 bases and J dropped 0; count of bases not matched to a gene: 2. The germline V gene encodes CDR1 LNHDA and CDR2 SQIVND (reference sequence). CDR3 protein: CASSRDSSYEQYF. The CDR3 DNA reads TGTGCCAGTAGCAGGGACAGCTCCTACGAGCAGTACTTC. Full variable domain (outside the CDR3, taken from reference TRBV19 and TRBJ2-7): DGGITQSPKYLFRKEGQNVTLSCEQNLNHDAMYWYRQDPGQGLRLIYYSQIVNDFQKGDIAEGYSVSREKKESFPLTVTSAQKNPTAFYLCASSRDSSYEQYFGPGTRLTVT.

The table lists this clonotype with many counts. This chain joins TRBV7-8 and TRBJ1-3; no clear D gene. Germline CDR1 reads SGHVS; CDR2 reads FQNEAQ. V dropped 5 bases and J dropped 0 bases, with 14 bases sitting between them. This CDR3 spans 16 amino acids. Here the CDR3 reads CASSEQGALSGNTIYF. The CDR3 coding sequence is TGTGCCAGCAGCGAACAAGGCGCGCTCTCTGGAAACACCATATATTTT.

This clonotype was seen at least ten times. The genes are TRBV27 and TRBJ1-6; D is unresolved. The CDR3 is made up of 14 amino acids. Per germline, CDR1 MNHEY and CDR2 SMNVEV (reference sequence). V lost 5 bases and J 9 bases, leaving 14 bases between the germline ends. CDR3 sequence (DNA): TGTGCCAGCAGTAGAACAAACCCGGGTTCACCCCTCCACTTT. Translating it yields CASSRTNPGSPLHF.

This clonotype has a count of ten or more. This chain joins TRBV25-1 and TRBJ2-7; no definite D call. Germline CDR1 is MGHDK and CDR2 is SYGVNS. The CDR3 is 14 residues long. The V gene lost 2 bases and the J gene lost 2 bases, with 10 bases spanning the gap. The CDR3 DNA is TGTGCCAGCAGTGAACCCGGGCCAACCTACGAGCAGTACTTC. It codes for CASSEPGPTYEQYF.

This clonotype has ten or more counts. The rearrangement links TRBV20-1 to TRBJ1-6, with D possibly TRBD1 on 5 matching bases. V was pared by 6 bases and J by 9 bases, with 15 bases between. There are 13 residues in the CDR3. Looked up from germline, CDR1 is DFQATT and CDR2 is SNEGSKA (reference sequence). CDR3 sequence reads: CSALLRGGSPLHF. CDR3 DNA: TGCAGTGCCTTACTCCGGGGGGGTTCACCCCTCCACTTT.